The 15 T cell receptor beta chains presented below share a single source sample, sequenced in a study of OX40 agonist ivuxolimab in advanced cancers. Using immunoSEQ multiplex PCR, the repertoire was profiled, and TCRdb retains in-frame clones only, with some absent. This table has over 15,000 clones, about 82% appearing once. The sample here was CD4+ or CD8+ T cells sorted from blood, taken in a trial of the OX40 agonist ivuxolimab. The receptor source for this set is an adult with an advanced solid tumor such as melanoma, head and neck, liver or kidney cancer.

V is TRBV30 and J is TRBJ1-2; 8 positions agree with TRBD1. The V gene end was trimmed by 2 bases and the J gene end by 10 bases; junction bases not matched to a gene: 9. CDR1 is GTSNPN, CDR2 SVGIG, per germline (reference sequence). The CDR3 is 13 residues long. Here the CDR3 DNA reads TGTGCCTGGAGTCTGGGCAGGGGGCCGACCTACACCTTC. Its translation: CAWSLGRGPTYTF.

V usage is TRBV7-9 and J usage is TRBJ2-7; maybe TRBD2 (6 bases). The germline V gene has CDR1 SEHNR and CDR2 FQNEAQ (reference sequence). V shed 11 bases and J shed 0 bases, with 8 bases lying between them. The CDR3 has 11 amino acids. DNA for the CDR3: TGTGCCGCGGGGAGCTCCTACGAGCAGTACTTC. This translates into CAAGSSYEQYF. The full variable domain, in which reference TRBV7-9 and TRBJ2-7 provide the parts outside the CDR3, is DTGVSQNPRHKITKRGQNVTFRCDPISEHNRLYWYRQTLGQGPEFLTYFQNEAQLEKSRLLSDRFSAERPKGSFSTLEIQRTEQGDSAMYLCAAGSSYEQYFGPGTRLTVT.

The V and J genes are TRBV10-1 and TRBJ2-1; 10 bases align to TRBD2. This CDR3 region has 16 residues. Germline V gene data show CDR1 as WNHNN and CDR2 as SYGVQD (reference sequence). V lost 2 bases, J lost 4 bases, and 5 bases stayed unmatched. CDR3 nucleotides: TGCGCCAGCAGTGAGGATGTAGCGGGGGGATACAATGAGCAGTTCTTC. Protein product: CASSEDVAGGYNEQFF.

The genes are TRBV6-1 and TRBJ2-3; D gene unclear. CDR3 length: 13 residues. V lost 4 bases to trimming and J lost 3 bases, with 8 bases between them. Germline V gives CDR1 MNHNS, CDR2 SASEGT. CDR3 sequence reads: CASSALGTDTQYF. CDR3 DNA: TGTGCCAGCAGTGCTTTAGGGACAGATACGCAGTATTTT.

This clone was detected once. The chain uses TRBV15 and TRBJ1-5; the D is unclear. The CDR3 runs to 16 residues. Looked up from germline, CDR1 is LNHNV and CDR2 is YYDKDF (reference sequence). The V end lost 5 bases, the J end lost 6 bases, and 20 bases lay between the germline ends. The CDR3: CATSSFADPSGQPQHF. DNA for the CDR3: TGTGCCACCAGCTCGTTCGCAGATCCTAGTGGTCAGCCCCAGCATTTT.

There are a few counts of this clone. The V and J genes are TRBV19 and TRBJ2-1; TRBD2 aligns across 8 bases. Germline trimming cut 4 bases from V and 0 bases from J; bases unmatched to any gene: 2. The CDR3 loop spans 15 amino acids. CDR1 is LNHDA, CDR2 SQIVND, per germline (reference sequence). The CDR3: CASSSGGSSYNEQFF. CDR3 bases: TGTGCCAGTAGTAGCGGGGGGAGCTCCTACAATGAGCAGTTCTTC.

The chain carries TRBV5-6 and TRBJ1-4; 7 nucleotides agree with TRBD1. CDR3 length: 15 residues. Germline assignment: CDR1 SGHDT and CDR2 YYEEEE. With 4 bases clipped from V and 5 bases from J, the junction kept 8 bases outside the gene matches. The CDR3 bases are TGTGCCAGCAGCGGTGCCGGGACAGAAAATGAAAAACTGTTTTTT. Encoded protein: CASSGAGTENEKLFF.

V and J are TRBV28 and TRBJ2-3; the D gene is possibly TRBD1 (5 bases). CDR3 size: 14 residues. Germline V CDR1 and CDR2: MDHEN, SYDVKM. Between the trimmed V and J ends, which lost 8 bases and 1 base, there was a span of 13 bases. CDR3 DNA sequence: TGTGCCAGCCTGACACCCAGGGGCACAGATACGCAGTATTTT. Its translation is CASLTPRGTDTQYF. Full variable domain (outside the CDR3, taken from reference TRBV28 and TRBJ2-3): DVKVTQSSRYLVKRTGEKVFLECVQDMDHENMFWYRQDPGLGLRLIYFSYDVKMKEKGDIPEGYSVSREKKERFSLILESASTNQTSMYLCASLTPRGTDTQYFGPGTRLTVL.

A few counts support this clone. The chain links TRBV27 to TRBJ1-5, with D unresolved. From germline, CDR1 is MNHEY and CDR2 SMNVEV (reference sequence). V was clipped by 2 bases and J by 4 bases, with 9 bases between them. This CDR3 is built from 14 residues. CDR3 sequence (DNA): TGTGCCAGCAGTTTAGGACGGAATAATCAGCCCCAGCATTTT. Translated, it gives CASSLGRNNQPQHF.

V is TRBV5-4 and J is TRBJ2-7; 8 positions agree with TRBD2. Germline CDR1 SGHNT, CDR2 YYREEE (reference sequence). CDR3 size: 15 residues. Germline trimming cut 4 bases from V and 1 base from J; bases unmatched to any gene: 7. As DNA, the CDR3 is TGTGCCAGCAGCAAGATAAGCGGGGGTTCCTACGAGCAGTACTTC. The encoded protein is CASSKISGGSYEQYF.

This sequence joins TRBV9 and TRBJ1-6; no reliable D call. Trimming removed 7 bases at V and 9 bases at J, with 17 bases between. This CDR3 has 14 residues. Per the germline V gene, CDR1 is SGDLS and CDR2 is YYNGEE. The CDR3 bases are TGTGCCAGCGGAGGACTGAGCATGGGTTCACCCCTCCACTTT. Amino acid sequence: CASGGLSMGSPLHF.

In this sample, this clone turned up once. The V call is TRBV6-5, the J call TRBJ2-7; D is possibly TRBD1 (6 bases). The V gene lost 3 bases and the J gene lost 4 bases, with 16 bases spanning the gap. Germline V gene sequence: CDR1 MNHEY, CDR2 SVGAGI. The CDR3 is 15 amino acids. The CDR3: CASSYGGGPGYEQYF. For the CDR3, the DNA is TGTGCCAGCAGTTATGGGGGCGGCCCGGGTTACGAGCAGTACTTC.

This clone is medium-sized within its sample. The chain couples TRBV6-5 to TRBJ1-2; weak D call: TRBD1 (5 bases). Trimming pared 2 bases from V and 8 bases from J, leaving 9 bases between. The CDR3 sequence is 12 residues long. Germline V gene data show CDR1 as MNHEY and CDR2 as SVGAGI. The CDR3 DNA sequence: TGTGCCAGCAGTTACGTTGGGGGAGGCTACACCTTC. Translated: CASSYVGGGYTF.

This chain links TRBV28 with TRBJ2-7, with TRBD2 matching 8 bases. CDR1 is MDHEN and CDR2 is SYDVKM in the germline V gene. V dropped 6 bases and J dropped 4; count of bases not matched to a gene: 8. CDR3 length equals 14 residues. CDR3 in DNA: TGTGCCAGCAGAGTTGAGCGGGGGTTATACGAGCAGTACTTC. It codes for CASRVERGLYEQYF.

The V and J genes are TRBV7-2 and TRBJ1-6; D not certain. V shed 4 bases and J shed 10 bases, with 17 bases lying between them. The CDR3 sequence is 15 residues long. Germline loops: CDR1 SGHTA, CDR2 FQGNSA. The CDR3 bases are TGTGCCAGCAGCTGGACCCCAGGATGGGGATCACCCCTCCACTTT. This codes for CASSWTPGWGSPLHF.